One and the same sample provided the 24 T cell receptor beta chains below, sequenced in a study of CD8 T cells in ankylosing spondylitis. TCRdb passed the 5' RACE reads through MiXCR, listing each CDR3 protein once. The repertoire holds 180,000 or so distinct CDR3 sequences, with around a tenth as singletons. The sequenced sample consisted of blood, either unsorted or a sorted T cell fraction (not recorded which). Receptors were obtained from a male donor with ankylosing spondylitis or in good health (not recorded which).

V usage is TRBV2 and J usage is TRBJ1-2; a weak D match, TRBD1 (6 bases). V was shortened by 6 bases and J by 2 bases, with 13 bases between the two germline ends. From germline, CDR1 is SNHLY and CDR2 FYNNEI. The CDR3 sequence is 14 residues long. The CDR3 DNA reads TGTGCCAGCAGCCAACAGGGAAAAAACTATGGCTACACCTTC. It yields the protein CASSQQGKNYGYTF.

The V gene is TRBV9, the J gene TRBJ2-1; D uncertain. The CDR3 has 15 amino acids. V lost 3 bases, J lost 0 bases, and 10 bases lay in between. Germline V lookup: CDR1 SGDLS, CDR2 YYNGEE. CDR3 in DNA: TGTGCCAGCAGCGCGGCGCCTCCCTCCTACAATGAGCAGTTCTTC. Translation gives CASSAAPPSYNEQFF.

This clonotype was counted only a few times. This chain connects TRBV5-4 to TRBJ2-3; no clear D gene. The CDR3 sequence is 14 residues long. The V gene lost 2 bases and the J gene lost 4 bases, with 11 bases spanning the gap. Germline CDR1 SGHNT, CDR2 YYREEE (reference sequence). CDR3 sequence: CASSFLLVADTQYF. The DNA of the CDR3 is TGTGCCAGCAGCTTCCTACTGGTCGCAGATACGCAGTATTTT.

This clonotype was recorded at least ten times. The rearrangement links TRBV7-6 to TRBJ1-5, with D unresolved. This CDR3 has 13 residues. Germline V gene sequence: CDR1 SGHVS, CDR2 FNYEAQ. V was pared by 1 base and J by 3 bases, with 4 bases between. The CDR3 is CASSLDNNQPQHF. In DNA form, the CDR3 reads TGTGCCAGCAGCTTAGACAACAATCAGCCCCAGCATTTT.

The DNA of the CDR3 is TGTGCCGGGGCCGGAACAGGGGGCTCCTACAATGAGCAGTTCTTC. It encodes CAGAGTGGSYNEQFF. This chain joins TRBV10-3 and TRBJ2-1; 8 nucleotides align to TRBD1. CDR3 length: 15 amino acids. Trimming cost V 11 bases and J 0 bases; bases outside gene matches: 9. Germline V gene sequence: CDR1 ENHRY, CDR2 SYGVKD.

This clonotype was picked up a small number of times. The V and J genes are TRBV27 and TRBJ2-3, with 8 bases lining up with TRBD1. CDR3 length: 15 amino acids. V gave up 3 bases and J gave up 0 bases; unmatched junction bases: 2. CDR1 is MNHEY and CDR2 is SMNVEV in the germline V gene (reference sequence). The CDR3 reads CASSFQGASTDTQYF. In DNA form, the CDR3 reads TGTGCCAGCAGTTTTCAGGGGGCCAGCACAGATACGCAGTATTTT.

There are a few counts of this clonotype. V is TRBV11-1 and J is TRBJ2-7; 8 bases match TRBD2. V lost 5 bases to trimming and J lost 2 bases; unmatched junction nucleotides: 8. Germline V gene lookup returns CDR1 SGHAT and CDR2 FQDESV (reference sequence). CDR3 length: 15 amino acids. The CDR3 coding sequence is TGTGCCAGCAGCCCCACCAGCGGGAGACCCTACGAGCAGTACTTC. Its protein is CASSPTSGRPYEQYF.

The sample holds many counts of this clonotype. The genes are TRBV27 and TRBJ2-2; D might be TRBD1 or TRBD2, each matching 5 bases. With 7 bases removed from V and 1 base from J, the gap between germline ends came to 10 bases. Germline V gives CDR1 MNHEY, CDR2 SMNVEV (reference sequence). This CDR3 is 14 amino acids long. CDR3 region: CASIRDVNTGELFF. Written as DNA, the CDR3 is TGTGCCAGCATCCGGGACGTGAACACCGGGGAGCTGTTTTTT.

This clonotype was picked up a small number of times. The V and J genes are TRBV6-1 and TRBJ1-4, with D perhaps TRBD1 (6 bases). The V and J ends lost 7 bases and 6 bases respectively, with 15 bases between them. The CDR3 sequence is 14 residues long. The germline V gene has CDR1 MNHNS and CDR2 SASEGT. CDR3 nucleotides: TGTGCCAGCAATATACAGGGAGGCGATGAAAAACTGTTTTTT. It specifies CASNIQGGDEKLFF.

This clonotype has a count of ten or more. The J gene is TRBJ1-5, the V gene TRBV28; 9 positions agree with TRBD1. CDR1 and CDR2 from the germline V gene are MDHEN and SYDVKM. The V segment lost 4 bases and the J segment 6 bases; nucleotides outside the gene matches: 4. The CDR3 has 14 residues. For the CDR3, the DNA is TGTGCCAGCAGTTCGGACAGGGGAGGTCAGCCCCAGCATTTT. This codes for CASSSDRGGQPQHF.

This clonotype was detected ten times or more. This rearrangement joins TRBV7-9 to TRBJ2-5, with D tentatively TRBD1 (5 bases). The CDR3 spans 14 residues. Germline values: CDR1 SEHNR, CDR2 FQNEAQ (reference sequence). V was trimmed by 5 bases and J by 5 bases, leaving 15 bases between them. The chain's CDR3 is CASSPTLGRETQYF. DNA of the CDR3: TGTGCCAGCAGCCCCACGTTGGGGCGGGAGACCCAGTACTTC.

The chain couples TRBV20-1 to TRBJ2-1, with D perhaps matching TRBD2 (6 bases). Germline-derived CDR1 and CDR2 are DFQATT and SNEGSKA (reference sequence). The germline V and J ends were trimmed by 7 bases and 7 bases, with 17 bases remaining between them. The CDR3 totals 13 residues. The chain's CDR3 is CSVASDRWNEQFF. DNA of the CDR3: TGCAGTGTGGCTAGCGATCGGTGGAATGAGCAGTTCTTC.

This clonotype was counted many times. V usage is TRBV12-3 or TRBV12-4 and J usage is TRBJ2-3; possibly TRBD2 for D (6 bases). CDR3 length: 14 amino acids. The V end was cut by 0 bases, the J end by 6 bases, with 10 bases between. In DNA form, the CDR3 reads TGTGCCAGCAGTTTAGCGGGGGGTTTCGATACGCAGTATTTT. It is translated as CASSLAGGFDTQYF.

This clonotype turned up a few times. The rearrangement joins TRBV18 to TRBJ1-1, with 7 positions matching TRBD1. Germline CDR1 reads KGHSH; CDR2 reads LQKENI. J gave up 0 bases and V 4 bases, and 8 bases lay outside the gene matches. The CDR3 sequence is 16 residues long. This CDR3 reads CASSLRGQDLNTEAFF. The CDR3 bases are TGTGCCAGCTCACTTAGAGGACAGGATCTGAACACTGAAGCTTTCTTT.

There are many counts of this clonotype. V usage is TRBV3-1 and J usage is TRBJ2-1; maybe TRBD2 (6 bases). Germline CDR1 and CDR2: LGHDT and YNNKEL (reference sequence). V lost 2 bases to trimming and J lost 10 bases, with 9 bases between them. The CDR3 loop spans 12 amino acids. CDR3 region: CASSQSSGEQFF. The CDR3 bases are TGTGCCAGCAGCCAATCCAGCGGGGAGCAGTTCTTC.

This clonotype was observed at least ten times. This CDR3 reads CSARDPGTGDTGELFF. The CDR3 coding sequence is TGCAGTGCTAGAGATCCCGGGACAGGCGACACCGGGGAGCTGTTTTTT. The chain has TRBV20-1 and TRBJ2-2; 8 bases line up with TRBD1. This CDR3 region has 16 residues. The germline CDR1 and CDR2 sequences are DFQATT and SNEGSKA (reference sequence). V gave up 0 bases and J gave up 3 bases; unmatched junction bases: 6.

This clonotype has a count of ten or more. This chain uses TRBV4-1 with TRBJ2-7; D ambiguous. CDR1 is MGHRA, CDR2 YSYEKL, per germline. V lost 1 base, J lost 0 bases, and 16 bases lay in between. This CDR3 is 17 amino acids long. The CDR3 loop reads CASSQVTPILSSYEQYF. In nucleotides, the CDR3 is TGCGCCAGCAGCCAAGTAACTCCGATCCTGAGCTCCTACGAGCAGTACTTC.

The table lists this clonotype with a few counts. The chain combines TRBV7-2 with TRBJ2-3; D not certain. This CDR3 region has 14 residues. Trimming pared 4 bases from V and 0 bases from J, leaving 8 bases between. Per germline, CDR1 SGHTA and CDR2 FQGNSA. CDR3 coding DNA: TGTGCCAGCAGCTCGACCGTCAGCACAGATACGCAGTATTTT. Translated: CASSSTVSTDTQYF.

In its sample, this clonotype was seen many times. The chain links TRBV29-1 to TRBJ2-3; 7 nucleotides align to TRBD1. V lost 4 bases and J lost 6; bases outside the gene matches: 10. Germline CDR1 SQVTM, CDR2 ANQGSEA. The CDR3 totals 14 residues. CDR3 sequence (DNA): TGCAGCGTTGTTGTGGCTACAGGGGCGGATACGCAGTATTTT. Translated: CSVVVATGADTQYF.

In this sample, this clonotype turned up many times. The CDR3 sequence is CASTIRDSSYNEQFF. The DNA for the CDR3 is TGCGCCAGCACCATCCGGGACAGCTCCTACAATGAGCAGTTCTTC. J is TRBJ2-1 and V is TRBV5-1, with 7 bases identical to TRBD1. J was trimmed by 0 bases and V by 6 bases; bases with no gene match: 6. The CDR3 totals 15 residues. Germline V lookup: CDR1 SGHRS, CDR2 YFSETQ.

A few counts support this clonotype. The V call is TRBV7-7, the J call TRBJ2-2; D possibly uses TRBD1 or TRBD2 (5 bases each). This CDR3 contains 14 residues. Trimming removed 5 bases at V and 3 bases at J, with 10 bases between. The V gene's germline CDR1 is SSHAT and CDR2 FNYEAQ (reference sequence). The CDR3 region has the DNA TGTGCCAGCAGCGACAGCGGTTACACCGGGGAGCTGTTTTTT. It translates to CASSDSGYTGELFF. Based on the CDR3 plus reference TRBV7-7 and TRBJ2-2, the full variable domain is GAGVSQSPRYKVTKRGQDVTLRCDPISSHATLYWYQQALGQGPEFLTYFNYEAQPDKSGLPSDRFSAERPEGSISTLTIQRTEQRDSAMYRCASSDSGYTGELFFGEGSRLTVL.

There are many counts of this clonotype. The rearrangement links TRBV6-2 or TRBV6-3 to TRBJ1-2; 9 bases map to TRBD1. CDR3 length: 16 residues. V shed 6 bases, J shed 4 bases, and the junction held 12 bases outside the gene matches. Germline values: CDR1 MNHEY, CDR2 SVGEGT. CDR3 nucleotides: TGTGCCAGCAGCAAAAGACCGGGACAGGGCTCCTATGGCTACACCTTC. It yields the protein CASSKRPGQGSYGYTF.

This clonotype was seen more than once but under ten times. V gene TRBV6-5 combines with J gene TRBJ1-2, with D possibly TRBD1 on 6 matching bases. The CDR3 is 14 residues long. CDR1 MNHEY and CDR2 SVGAGI come from the germline V gene. V was pared by 0 bases and J by 10 bases, with 15 bases between. The CDR3 loop is CASSYSLTGKDYTF. In DNA, the CDR3 is TGTGCCAGCAGTTACTCGCTAACAGGGAAGGACTACACCTTC.

This clonotype was counted a few times. This chain links TRBV27 with TRBJ2-3, with D perhaps TRBD2 (6 bases). CDR3 length equals 14 residues. Trimming shortened V by 7 bases and J by 1 base, and 12 bases separated the two germline ends. In germline, CDR1 is MNHEY, CDR2 SMNVEV (reference sequence). The DNA for the CDR3 is TGTGCCAGCAACCCGGGACTTCGCACAGATACGCAGTATTTT. Encoded protein: CASNPGLRTDTQYF.